A selection of T cell receptor beta chains follows, all from one sample in a study of control samples from healthy donors and cancer patients. The protocol was immunoSEQ multiplex PCR, while the TCRdb copy is restricted to in-frame clones and leaves out a portion. Counted here are 150,000 or so clones, over 85% occurring once; the ten biggest clones make up about 5.8%. Sequencing used blood. The receptors here all came from a man aged 18 to 30 in good health. CDR3s leave out the opening cysteine and the closing phenylalanine or tryptophan. Not every row has a clone size; where given, it reads once, few, many or a size class.

clone_size v_call cdr3_aa
. TRBV29-1 SVVLVGSNYGYT
. TRBV5-4 ASSLDTTGNTIY
. TRBV5-4 ASSSYDQGFHIQY
. TRBV5-4 ASSSARQPDTQY
. TRBV11-2 ASSSHRDVNNYGYT
. TRBV5-6 ASSQQSDEQF
. TRBV12-1 ASSRPRQRYNEQF
once TRBV7-9 ASGTYYRGDYT
. TRBV25-1 ASSESNTGELF
. TRBV12-3/TRBV12-4 ASGWGSYEQY
. TRBV24-1 ATGTGIPSYEQY
. TRBV13 ASTTGGIDTEAF
. TRBV5-1 ASSLDWRSSYNEQF
. TRBV3-1/TRBV3-2 ASSQSPAVGPRDNEQF
. TRBV27 ASRPRGDNSPLH
. TRBV30 AWTYGGANEQF
. TRBV11-3 ASSPGQGVAKNIQY
. TRBV7-8 ASSLSGGASGYT
. TRBV5-1 ASSLAWDNGYT
. TRBV7-8 ASSGGQAYNEQF
. TRBV7-3 ASSSNLVGNEQF
. TRBV4-2 ASSQDWGGQDSNYGYT
. TRBV4-3 ASSQEGLVARAF
. TRBV5-1 ASSLGMGYEKLF
. TRBV6-5 ASSSSQGNTEAF
. TRBV19 ASSQGARQPQH
. TRBV10-1 ASSEGAETDFTGNTIY
. TRBV5-4 ASSLRTEAF
. TRBV5-6 ASSLSHRGGQETQY
. TRBV13 ASSPFGPGNTIY
. TRBV29-1 SVEAADRETYEQY
. TRBV6-5 ASSYSGWGYT
. TRBV9 ASSVGQEETQY